This T cell receptor beta chain was observed in a study of blood T cell repertoires in COVID-19. Overall study context: Both acute and convalescent COVID-19 samples were obtained from the United States, Italy and Spain. PBMCs, B-cell-depleted T cells, or T cells provided the cDNA or gDNA that made up the material.

The V end lost 5 bases, the J end lost 8 bases, and 18 bases lay between the germline ends. The CDR3 runs to 15 residues. Germline assignment: CDR1 LGHDT and CDR2 YNNKEL (reference sequence). How the authors handled the data: Estimated nucleated cell counts came from reference gene primer amplification. Clones were read by immunoSEQ multiplex PCR, and TCRdb kept only the in-frame ones, dropping some. V, J and clone size were drawn from that table, and D and trimming were deduced from the DNA. The profile shows 75,000 to 95,000 clones, about four fifths of them singletons. This rearrangement joins TRBV3-1 (or the pseudogene TRBV3-2) to TRBJ1-4; a weak D match, TRBD1 (5 bases). Sample: peripheral blood. This receptor was taken from a woman of 80 years or more with active or convalescent COVID-19. The CDR3 bases are TGTGCCAGCAGCGCAGACCAGGGTTTAGGGGAAAAACTGTTTTTT. Residues: CASSADQGLGEKLFF.